This paragraph covers one T cell receptor beta chain sequence. Its antigen is still unknown. The CDR3 has 12 residues. The germline V and J ends were trimmed by 5 bases and 6 bases, with 8 bases remaining between them. Looked up from germline, CDR1 is LNHDA and CDR2 is SQIVND (reference sequence). The data were taken from a study of radiotherapy plus CTLA-4 blockade in lung cancer. Across the study: Objective responses were recorded in 15% to 20% of patients, with disease control recorded in 25% to 35%.

The repertoire was sequenced with immunoSEQ multiplex PCR; TCRdb's copy has only in-frame clones and lacks some. The sample holds around 99,000 clones; almost 90% are singletons and the top ten take about 5.3%. Treatment of patients with chemo-refractory metastatic non-small-cell lung cancer consisted of focal radiation plus CTLA-4 blockade with ipilimumab. The study's findings and limits: Among reported predictors of response, early blood T cell clone dynamics with interferon-beta performed best. After treatment with radiotherapy plus ipilimumab, TCR clones that came from the tumor expanded in blood.

The sequence came from a human donor with non-small cell lung cancer that progressed on radiotherapy plus ipilimumab. Source: peripheral blood, taken from a patient treated with radiotherapy plus ipilimumab. The rearrangement uses TRBV19 and TRBJ1-5; D call uncertain. CDR3 residues: CASSGVRQPQHF. In nucleotides, the CDR3 is TGTGCCAGTAGTGGAGTACGTCAGCCCCAGCATTTT.